The 8 T cell receptor beta chains presented below share a single source sample, sequenced in a study of Ad26.COV2.S vaccination and SARS-CoV-2 variants. Treatment defined: 19 received Ad26.COV2.S at low or high dose, single or two shots; about five received placebo; per-sample allocation not given. Specimens were obtained on day 63 following the first vaccine or placebo injection. Produced via immunoSEQ multiplex PCR; TCRdb's table is partial and in-frame only. The table includes around 240,000 clones, 85% to 90% detected once. The sequencing used peripheral blood, collected in a trial of Ad26.COV2.S vaccine versus placebo. The receptors were gathered from a person aged 18-60 years who received the Ad26.COV2.S COVID-19 vaccine or a placebo.

The chain employs TRBV4-1 and TRBJ1-2; weak D call: TRBD1 (5 bases). The CDR3 sequence is 18 residues long. Germline CDR1 reads MGHRA; CDR2 reads YSYEKL. V shed 0 bases and J shed 2 bases, with 19 bases lying between them. The CDR3 loop reads CASSQDEVWGDPNYGYTF. DNA for the CDR3: TGCGCCAGCAGCCAAGATGAGGTGTGGGGGGACCCGAACTATGGCTACACCTTC.

The rearrangement links TRBV5-6 to TRBJ2-1; perhaps TRBD1 as D (6 bases). This CDR3 comprises 14 residues. Germline assignment: CDR1 SGHDT and CDR2 YYEEEE. V gave up 2 bases and J gave up 7 bases, with 13 bases separating them. The CDR3 DNA reads as TGTGCCAGCAGCTTACTTGCAGGGGCTAATGAGCAGTTCTTC. This sequence encodes CASSLLAGANEQFF.

The chain uses TRBV19 and TRBJ1-2; D is possibly TRBD1 (6 bases). V was clipped by 6 bases and J by 0 bases, with 17 bases between them. CDR1 LNHDA and CDR2 SQIVND come from the germline V gene (reference sequence). The CDR3 extends over 16 amino acids. The CDR3, as DNA: TGTGCCAGTAGGCCTCGGACAGTAACTTCTAACTATGGCTACACCTTC. Amino acids: CASRPRTVTSNYGYTF.

The J gene is TRBJ1-2, the V gene TRBV7-2; the D is unclear. This CDR3 comprises 15 residues. The V end lost 5 bases, the J end lost 4 bases, and 17 bases lay between the germline ends. CDR1 and CDR2 (germline): SGHTA, FQGNSA. Here the CDR3 reads CASSTRVLKGYGYTF. CDR3 sequence (DNA): TGTGCCAGCAGCACCCGGGTCCTTAAGGGCTATGGCTACACCTTC. Drawing the rest from reference TRBV7-2 and TRBJ1-2, the complete variable domain is GAGVSQSPSNKVTEKGKDVELRCDPISGHTALYWYRQSLGQGLEFLIYFQGNSAPDKSGLPSDRFSAERTGGSVSTLTIQRTQQEDSAVYLCASSTRVLKGYGYTFGSGTRLTVV.

This clone was detected a few times. The chain links TRBV2 to TRBJ2-7; D possibly uses TRBD1 or TRBD2 (5 bases each). Germline V lookup: CDR1 SNHLY, CDR2 FYNNEI. Trimming removed 3 bases from V and 2 bases from J, with 11 bases in between. The CDR3 sequence is 14 residues long. CDR3 protein: CASSDRDRPYEQYF. CDR3 in DNA: TGTGCCAGCAGTGACAGGGACCGGCCCTACGAGCAGTACTTC. Together with reference TRBV2 and TRBJ2-7, the CDR3 gives the full variable domain: EPEVTQTPSHQVTQMGQEVILRCVPISNHLYFYWYRQILGQKVEFLVSFYNNEISEKSEIFDDQFSVERPDGSNFTLKIRSTKLEDSAMYFCASSDRDRPYEQYFGPGTRLTVT.

This clone came up once. The same CDR3 can be traced to other DNA sequences in this sample. V usage is TRBV6-5 and J usage is TRBJ1-3; 7 bases agree with TRBD1. CDR1 and CDR2 from the germline V gene are MNHEY and SVGAGI. The CDR3 totals 15 residues. Germline trimming cut 4 bases from V and 3 bases from J; bases unmatched to any gene: 6. CDR3 DNA: TGTGCCAGCAGTTTAACAGGGGAAGGTGGAAACACCATATATTTT. Translation gives CASSLTGEGGNTIYF.

The chain recombines TRBV20-1 with TRBJ2-1; D is perhaps TRBD1 or TRBD2 (5 bases each). The germline gives CDR1 DFQATT, CDR2 SNEGSKA (reference sequence). This CDR3 is built from 10 residues. V was trimmed by 5 bases and J by 12 bases, leaving 11 bases between them. The CDR3 DNA is TGCAGTGCTTACGGGACGCCGCAGTTCTTC. It yields the protein CSAYGTPQFF.

This chain links TRBV7-2 with TRBJ1-2; D is ambiguous. The CDR3 has 12 residues. Per the germline V gene, CDR1 is SGHTA and CDR2 is FQGNSA. With 1 base removed from V and 5 bases from J, the gap between germline ends came to 5 bases. Here the CDR3 reads CASSLERYGYTF. CDR3 in DNA: TGTGCCAGCAGCTTAGAAAGATATGGCTACACCTTC.